This TCR beta chain was captured in a study of T cell responses to AZD1222 COVID-19 vaccine. Overall study findings and caveats: Most donors were white British, females outnumbered males, and clonal diversity was possibly underestimated. Every sample of the repertoires postdated the peak T cell response. Just a handful of people given AZD1222 tested seropositive at baseline.

Libraries were prepared by immunoSEQ multiplex PCR; TCRdb keeps only in-frame clonotypes and omits some of them. Of roughly 100,000 clones in the sample, about 86% were seen once. A remark on this clone: Its antigen remains unknown.

The V gene lost 0 bases and the J gene lost 11 bases, with 19 bases spanning the gap. Looked up from germline, CDR1 is ENHRY and CDR2 is SYGVKD. The CDR3 is 15 residues long. The gene calls are TRBV10-3 and TRBJ1-1; possible D gene TRBD1, 5 bases. This material consisted of peripheral blood, taken on day 0 of AZD1222 vaccination. The source of this sequence is an adult in good health. The CDR3 DNA reads TGTGCCATCAGTGAGTCGGGGCTGGGGGTAGGAGAGGCTTTCTTT. Translating gives CAISESGLGVGEAFF.